These 20 T cell receptor beta chains originate from one sample sequenced in a study of T-cell reconstitution after alpha-beta-depleted transplantation in children. It was with unique molecular identifiers that the TCRbeta library was prepared. TCRdb ran MiXCR on the PCR reads and lists one entry per CDR3 protein. Among about 360,000 distinct CDR3 sequences listed, 13% were seen once. This sample comprised PBMCs, obtained from the stem cell graft. The receptors shown here come from a human donor who donated a stem cell graft to a child with Fanconi anemia.

The rearrangement joins TRBV7-2 to TRBJ2-7; 7 nucleotides line up with TRBD1. Germline V lookup: CDR1 SGHTA, CDR2 FQGNSA. The CDR3 sequence is 18 residues long. J was trimmed by 0 bases and V by 0 bases; bases with no gene match: 11. The CDR3 DNA follows: TGTGCCAGCAGCTTAGCCCCCCCCGGGACAGTGAGCTCCTACGAGCAGTACTTC. This sequence encodes CASSLAPPGTVSSYEQYF.

This clonotype was observed many times. The chain uses TRBV7-9 and TRBJ1-5, with TRBD1 identical over 7 bases. This CDR3 spans 15 amino acids. Germline CDR1 and CDR2: SEHNR and FQNEAQ (reference sequence). The V gene end was trimmed by 5 bases and the J gene end by 0 bases; junction bases not matched to a gene: 4. CDR3 sequence: CASSRGTDSNQPQHF. The CDR3, as DNA: TGTGCCAGCAGCCGTGGGACAGATAGCAATCAGCCCCAGCATTTT.

The gene calls are TRBV29-1 and TRBJ1-2; no reliable D call. Per the germline V gene, CDR1 is SQVTM and CDR2 is ANQGSEA. V was pared by 0 bases and J by 5 bases, with 10 bases between. The CDR3 covers 13 residues. CDR3 sequence reads: CSVEDDLGYGYTF. In DNA, the CDR3 is TGCAGCGTTGAAGATGATTTAGGGTATGGCTACACCTTC.

This clonotype was observed a handful of times. This chain connects TRBV5-1 to TRBJ1-1, with D perhaps matching TRBD1 (5 bases). V lost 0 bases, J lost 6 bases, and 9 bases lay in between. The germline V gene has CDR1 SGHRS and CDR2 YFSETQ. The CDR3 contains 13 residues. CDR3 sequence reads: CASSLAGEPEAFF. DNA of the CDR3: TGCGCCAGCAGCTTGGCGGGGGAGCCTGAAGCTTTCTTT.

This clonotype showed up just a few times. The J gene is TRBJ1-2, the V gene TRBV5-1; 7 positions agree with TRBD1. Germline assignment: CDR1 SGHRS and CDR2 YFSETQ. Unmatched junction bases numbered 17, after V lost 4 bases and J lost 5 bases. This CDR3 comprises 17 residues. The CDR3 coding sequence is TGCGCCAGCAGCCCCGAGATCGACAGGGCCTTGCGGTATGGCTACACCTTC. It translates to CASSPEIDRALRYGYTF.

This clonotype was counted a few times. V is TRBV5-1 and J is TRBJ2-1; tentatively, D is TRBD1 (6 bases). CDR3 length: 18 residues. From germline, CDR1 is SGHRS and CDR2 YFSETQ. The V end lost 0 bases, the J end lost 0 bases, and 16 bases lay between the germline ends. Written as DNA, the CDR3 is TGCGCCAGCAGCTTGGTTGTGGGACACACAAGCTCCTACAATGAGCAGTTCTTC. This gives the protein CASSLVVGHTSSYNEQFF.

The chain employs TRBV2 and TRBJ1-1; 7 positions match TRBD1. The CDR3 is 15 amino acids. Germline CDR1 reads SNHLY; CDR2 reads FYNNEI. This CDR3 reads CTRCPAQGGYTEAFF. The CDR3 DNA is TGTACCCGCTGCCCTGCGCAGGGGGGGTACACTGAAGCTTTCTTT. The variable domain in full, completed from reference TRBV2 and TRBJ1-1, reads EPEVTQTPSHQVTQMGQEVILRCVPISNHLYFYWYRQILGQKVEFLVSFYNNEISEKSEIFDDQFSVERPDGSNFTLKIRSTKLEDSAMYFCTRCPAQGGYTEAFFGQGTRLTVV.

The CDR3 here is CSVAVRGATGELFF. The CDR3 DNA reads TGCAGCGTCGCCGTACGGGGAGCCACCGGGGAGCTGTTTTTT. The genes are TRBV29-1 and TRBJ2-2, with D perhaps TRBD2 (5 bases). Germline CDR1 reads SQVTM; CDR2 reads ANQGSEA. This CDR3 region has 14 residues. V was pared by 6 bases and J by 4 bases, with 15 bases between.

The rearrangement joins TRBV4-2 to TRBJ2-5, with 10 positions matching TRBD1. The CDR3 contains 15 residues. The ends lost 4 bases at V and 3 bases at J; junction bases unmatched: 5. Looked up from germline, CDR1 is LGHNA and CDR2 is YNFKEQ. The CDR3 protein is CASSPLDRGEETQYF. CDR3 in DNA: TGTGCCAGCAGCCCCCTGGACAGGGGGGAAGAGACCCAGTACTTC.

V usage is TRBV18 and J usage is TRBJ1-6; D call uncertain. V lost 0 bases and J lost 6, with 9 bases in between. The length of the CDR3 is 15 residues. Germline lookup yields CDR1 KGHSH and CDR2 LQKENI. The CDR3 spells CASSPPGDINSPLHF. In DNA form, the CDR3 reads TGTGCCAGCTCACCACCAGGCGATATTAATTCACCCCTCCACTTT. The full variable domain, in which reference TRBV18 and TRBJ1-6 provide the parts outside the CDR3, is NAGVMQNPRHLVRRRGQEARLRCSPMKGHSHVYWYRQLPEEGLKFMVYLQKENIIDESGMPKERFSAEFPKEGPSILRIQQVVRGDSAAYFCASSPPGDINSPLHFGNGTRLTVT.

This clonotype was picked up many times. The chain couples TRBV20-1 to TRBJ2-3; unclear D gene. V lost 2 bases and J lost 4, with 7 bases in between. This CDR3 is built from 12 residues. Germline lookup yields CDR1 DFQATT and CDR2 SNEGSKA (reference sequence). The DNA of the CDR3 is TGCAGTGCTAGACCTACCCCAGATACGCAGTATTTT. It is translated as CSARPTPDTQYF.

This clonotype was seen many times. V gene TRBV20-1 combines with J gene TRBJ1-5, with unresolved D. Germline CDR1 and CDR2: DFQATT and SNEGSKA (reference sequence). The CDR3 runs 13 residues. V lost 3 bases and J lost 4, with 10 bases in between. CDR3 in DNA: TGCAGTGCTAGGGCCGGCAGGAATCAGCCCCAGCATTTT. Encoded protein: CSARAGRNQPQHF.

This chain uses TRBV27 with TRBJ2-1; TRBD2 agrees at 8 bases. The V gene's germline CDR1 is MNHEY and CDR2 SMNVEV (reference sequence). With V trimmed by 5 bases and J by 1 base, 10 bases remained unmatched. The CDR3 contains 17 residues. CDR3 region: CASSPDRSGGSYNEQFF. The CDR3 bases are TGTGCCAGCAGTCCCGACCGGTCGGGGGGGTCCTACAATGAGCAGTTCTTC.

The table lists this clonotype with many counts. The chain is built from TRBV29-1 and TRBJ1-1; 8 bases fit TRBD1. From germline, CDR1 is SQVTM and CDR2 ANQGSEA. The CDR3 has 12 amino acids. The CDR3 sequence is CSAGGSNTEAFF. In nucleotides, the CDR3 is TGCAGTGCAGGGGGCTCGAACACTGAAGCTTTCTTT.

This clonotype appeared many times. The genes are TRBV7-2 and TRBJ2-7; D is unresolved. CDR1 and CDR2 (germline): SGHTA, FQGNSA. Trimming shortened V by 4 bases and J by 3 bases, and 10 bases separated the two germline ends. This CDR3 has 13 residues. CDR3 loop: CASSYRGYYEQYV. CDR3 in DNA: TGTGCCAGCAGCTACAGAGGTTACTACGAGCAGTACGTC.

This clonotype was seen more than once but under ten times. This chain connects TRBV2 to TRBJ1-1, with D hard to call. V lost 7 bases and J lost 3, with 15 bases in between. CDR1 SNHLY and CDR2 FYNNEI come from the germline V gene. The CDR3 has 14 amino acids. The DNA for the CDR3 is TGTGCCAGCACTTCGGACCTGTCCTACACTGAAGCTTTCTTT. It encodes CASTSDLSYTEAFF.

The table lists this clonotype with a few counts. The chain couples TRBV4-1 to TRBJ2-1; 7 nucleotides line up with TRBD2. The CDR3 has 17 residues. Germline V gene lookup returns CDR1 MGHRA and CDR2 YSYEKL. V shed 0 bases, J shed 5 bases, and the junction held 10 bases outside the gene matches. Here the CDR3 reads CASSQDLRLGGNNEQFF. As DNA, the CDR3 is TGCGCCAGCAGCCAAGACTTGAGATTGGGGGGGAACAATGAGCAGTTCTTC.

With regard to this clonotype: Germline and junction disagree at one end, which may indicate a read error. The chain links TRBV16 to TRBJ2-7, with TRBD2 matching over 8 bases. The CDR3 is 14 amino acids. Looked up from germline, CDR1 is KGHSY and CDR2 is FQNENV. CDR3 sequence reads: CTSSLGLGSYEQYF. The CDR3 DNA reads as TGTACCAGCAGTTTGGGACTAGGCTCCTACGAGCAGTACTTC.

This clonotype showed up just a few times. The V gene is TRBV5-1, the J gene TRBJ1-5; no clear D gene. Germline CDR1 is SGHRS and CDR2 is YFSETQ. Trimming took 5 bases from V and 6 from J, leaving 18 bases between them. The CDR3 has 15 amino acids. The CDR3 loop reads CASSRDPLPTQPQHF. In nucleotides, the CDR3 is TGCGCCAGCAGTCGCGACCCGCTCCCGACTCAGCCCCAGCATTTT.

This clonotype has a count of ten or more. The V and J genes are TRBV5-1 and TRBJ2-5, with D possibly TRBD1 on 5 matching bases. CDR1 is SGHRS and CDR2 is YFSETQ in the germline V gene. V shed 1 base and J shed 1 base, with 20 bases lying between them. The CDR3 has 18 amino acids. CDR3 bases: TGCGCCAGCAGCTTGCCGGAACAGGCCCAGACCTTCCAAGAGACCCAGTACTTC. Translated: CASSLPEQAQTFQETQYF.